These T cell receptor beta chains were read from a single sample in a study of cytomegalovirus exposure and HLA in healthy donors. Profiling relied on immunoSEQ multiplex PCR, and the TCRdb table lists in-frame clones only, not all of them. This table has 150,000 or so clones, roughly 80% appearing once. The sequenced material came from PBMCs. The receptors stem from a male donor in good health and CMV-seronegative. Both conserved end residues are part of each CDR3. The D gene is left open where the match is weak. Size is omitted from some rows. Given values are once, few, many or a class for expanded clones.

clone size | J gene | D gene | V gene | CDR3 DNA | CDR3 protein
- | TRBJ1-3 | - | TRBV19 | TGTGCCAGTAGTATCTCCAGGGTCTCTGGAAACACCATATATTTT | CASSISRVSGNTIYF
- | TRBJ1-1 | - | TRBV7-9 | TGTGCCAGCAGCTTAGTAACTGAAGCTTTCTTT | CASSLVTEAFF
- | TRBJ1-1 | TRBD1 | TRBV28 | TGTGCCAGCAGTTGGGGACAGGGAATGGGCACTGAAGCTTTCTTT | CASSWGQGMGTEAFF
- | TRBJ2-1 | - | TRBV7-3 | TGTGCCAGCAGCTTTACGGTGGAGGGGAGTCGAGTCGCCATAGAGCAGTTCTTC | CASSFTVEGSRVAIEQFF
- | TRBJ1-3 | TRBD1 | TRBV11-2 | TGTGCCAGCAGCTTATCGTTAACAGGGGCCGGAAACACCATATATTTT | CASSLSLTGAGNTIYF
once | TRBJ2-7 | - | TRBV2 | TGTGCCAGCAGGTCCCAGGGTCCCTACGAGCAGTACTTC | CASRSQGPYEQYF
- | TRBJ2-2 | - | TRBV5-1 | TGCGCCAGCAGCTTTGGCCTAGCTAACACCGGGGAGCTGTTTTTT | CASSFGLANTGELFF
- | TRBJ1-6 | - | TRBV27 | TGTGCCAGCCAGAAACAGGGTGATAGGATACCCCTCCACTTT | CASQKQGDRIPLHF
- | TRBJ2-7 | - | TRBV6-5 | TGTGCCAGCAGTTACTCGTGGCAGGGAATCTACGAGCAGTACTTC | CASSYSWQGIYEQYF
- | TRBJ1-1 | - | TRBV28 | TGTGCCAGCAGTCTTAGTACCCGGGGCACTGAAGCTTTCTTT | CASSLSTRGTEAFF
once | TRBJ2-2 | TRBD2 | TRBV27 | TGTGCCAGTAGACTAGCGGGGAACACCGGGGAGCTGTTTTTT | CASRLAGNTGELFF
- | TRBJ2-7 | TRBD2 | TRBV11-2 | TGTGCCAGCAGCTTAGATTACCCCTATAGCGGGAGTGCCTACGAGCAGTACTTC | CASSLDYPYSGSAYEQYF
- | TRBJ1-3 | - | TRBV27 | TGTGCCACCCAGCTAGCGGCAGGGCCTGGAAACACCATATATTTT | CATQLAAGPGNTIYF
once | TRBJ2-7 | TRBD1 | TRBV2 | TGTGCCAGCAGTATACGACAGGGGATGGATGGTAAGCAGTACTTC | CASSIRQGMDGKQYF
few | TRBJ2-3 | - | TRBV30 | TGTGCCTGGAGTGTACGGAGGGGCCGCACAGATACGCAGTATTTT | CAWSVRRGRTDTQYF
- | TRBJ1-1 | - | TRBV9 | TGTGCCAGCAGCTTTGACACGGGAGACACTGAAGCTTTCTTT | CASSFDTGDTEAFF